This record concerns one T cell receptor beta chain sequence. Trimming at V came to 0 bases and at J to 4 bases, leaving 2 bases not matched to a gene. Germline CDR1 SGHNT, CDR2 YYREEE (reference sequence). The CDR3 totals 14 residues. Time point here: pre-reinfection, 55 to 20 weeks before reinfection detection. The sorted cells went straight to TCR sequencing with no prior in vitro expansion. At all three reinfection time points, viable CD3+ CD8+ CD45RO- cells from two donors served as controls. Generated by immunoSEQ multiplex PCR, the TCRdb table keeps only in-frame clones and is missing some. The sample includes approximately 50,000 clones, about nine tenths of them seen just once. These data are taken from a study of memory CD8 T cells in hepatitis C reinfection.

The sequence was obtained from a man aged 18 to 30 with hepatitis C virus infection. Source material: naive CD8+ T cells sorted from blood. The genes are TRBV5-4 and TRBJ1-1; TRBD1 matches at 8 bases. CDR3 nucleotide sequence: TGTGCCAGCAGCTTGGACAGGGGGGGCACTGAAGCTTTCTTT. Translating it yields CASSLDRGGTEAFF.